These 28 T cell receptor beta chains were sequenced from one sample in a study of T cell responses to AZD1222 COVID-19 vaccine. Assay used: immunoSEQ multiplex PCR; TCRdb lists only in-frame clones, some missing. The sample includes nearly 35,000 clones, roughly 90% of them seen just once. The specimen was peripheral blood, collected on day 0 of AZD1222 vaccination. The receptors come from an adult in good health.

J is TRBJ2-5 and V is TRBV27; 7 positions agree with TRBD1. Germline values: CDR1 MNHEY, CDR2 SMNVEV (reference sequence). V lost 6 bases, J lost 3 bases, and 13 bases stayed unmatched. This CDR3 is 16 amino acids long. CDR3 amino acids: CASSRRGGQPKETQYF. In nucleotides, the CDR3 is TGTGCCAGCAGCCGTAGAGGGGGACAGCCCAAAGAGACCCAGTACTTC.

The chain joins TRBV10-3 to TRBJ2-7; 8 bases map to TRBD1. Germline V CDR1 and CDR2: ENHRY, SYGVKD. The junction had 4 bases not matched to a gene; V was cut back by 4 bases and J by 2 bases. This CDR3 has 14 amino acids. The CDR3 reads CAISAQGAPYEQYF. The DNA of the CDR3 is TGTGCCATCAGTGCTCAGGGGGCGCCCTACGAGCAGTACTTC.

The rearrangement uses TRBV11-2 and TRBJ2-1, with TRBD1 matching 7 bases. Trimming at V came to 4 bases and at J to 16 bases, leaving 4 bases not matched to a gene. The CDR3 is 10 residues long. Looked up from germline, CDR1 is SGHAT and CDR2 is FQNNGV. DNA for the CDR3: TGTGCCAGCAGCTCGGGACAGCTCTTCTTC. It encodes CASSSGQLFF.

The chain recombines TRBV5-4 with TRBJ2-7; 7 bases are shared with TRBD1. The CDR3 has 12 residues. J gave up 3 bases and V 7 bases, and 4 bases lay outside the gene matches. Germline V gene sequence: CDR1 SGHNT, CDR2 YYREEE (reference sequence). Here the CDR3 DNA reads TGTGCCAGCCACCGGGACAGCTACGAGCAGTACTTC. Translation: CASHRDSYEQYF.

The chain is built from TRBV9 and TRBJ2-2, with D unresolved. Germline V gene lookup returns CDR1 SGDLS and CDR2 YYNGEE. The CDR3 covers 12 residues. V was trimmed by 1 base and J by 4 bases, leaving 2 bases between them. The CDR3 is CASSVSTGELFF. As DNA, the CDR3 is TGTGCCAGCAGCGTATCCACCGGGGAGCTGTTTTTT.

The chain has TRBV2 and TRBJ2-2; 8 nucleotides agree with TRBD2. The CDR3 extends over 14 amino acids. In germline, CDR1 is SNHLY, CDR2 FYNNEI. Losses at the gene ends were 7 bases for V and 7 bases for J; bases not matched to a gene: 8. The CDR3 protein is CASTQRERGGELFF. The CDR3 DNA is TGTGCCAGCACCCAGCGGGAGAGGGGCGGGGAGCTGTTTTTT.

This chain connects TRBV19 to TRBJ2-7, with a weak D call TRBD1 (6 bases). Germline CDR1 is LNHDA and CDR2 is SQIVND (reference sequence). Trimming removed 5 bases from V and 3 bases from J, with 14 bases in between. The CDR3 is made up of 14 amino acids. In DNA, the CDR3 is TGTGCCAGTAGTCCCAGTGTAGGGGGCTACGAGCAGTACTTC. Translated: CASSPSVGGYEQYF.

CDR3 protein: CASSLAGDTQYF. In DNA form, the CDR3 reads TGTGCCAGCAGCTTGGCAGGGGATACGCAGTATTTT. The V and J genes are TRBV13 and TRBJ2-3, with a tentative D call TRBD1 (5 bases). CDR3 length: 12 residues. V lost 3 bases and J 6 bases, leaving 7 bases between the germline ends. Per germline, CDR1 PRHDT and CDR2 FYEKMQ (reference sequence).

This clone was detected once. This rearrangement joins TRBV29-1 to TRBJ2-1; D uncertain. CDR3 length equals 15 residues. CDR1 is SQVTM and CDR2 is ANQGSEA in the germline V gene. Trimming stripped 6 bases from V and 0 bases from J, with 15 bases between. The CDR3 region has the DNA TGCAGCGTGGGGATGGGCCCGAGCTCCTACAATGAGCAGTTCTTC. This codes for CSVGMGPSSYNEQFF.

V usage is TRBV5-5 and J usage is TRBJ1-1; D unclear. In germline, CDR1 is SGHKS, CDR2 YYEKEE (reference sequence). V was shortened by 0 bases and J by 1 base, with 4 bases between the two germline ends. This CDR3 region has 13 residues. The CDR3 loop reads CASSLGGNTEAFF. CDR3 in DNA: TGTGCCAGCAGCTTGGGAGGGAACACTGAAGCTTTCTTT.

This chain uses TRBV25-1 with TRBJ2-5; the D gene is possibly TRBD1 (6 bases). The CDR3 consists of 15 residues. V lost 4 bases and J 1 base, leaving 13 bases between the germline ends. CDR1 and CDR2 from the germline V gene are MGHDK and SYGVNS. The CDR3 nucleotides are TGTGCCAGCAGTGGATCGGGACAAATCCAAGAGACCCAGTACTTC. This codes for CASSGSGQIQETQYF.

J is TRBJ2-3 and V is TRBV6-5; 8 bases are shared with TRBD1. The V gene end was trimmed by 6 bases and the J gene end by 7 bases; junction bases not matched to a gene: 9. Germline CDR1 MNHEY, CDR2 SVGAGI. The CDR3 spans 14 residues. The CDR3 DNA reads as TGTGCCAGCAGCTCAGGGACAGGAGGGAATACGCAGTATTTT. Protein product: CASSSGTGGNTQYF.

The chain combines TRBV7-3 with TRBJ1-1, with a possible D match to TRBD1 (6 bases). V was pared by 4 bases and J by 2 bases, with 8 bases between. Germline V gene sequence: CDR1 SGHTA, CDR2 FQGTGA. The CDR3 runs to 13 residues. The CDR3 DNA follows: TGTGCCAGCAGCTCACAGGGAAACACTGAAGCTTTCTTT. Translating gives CASSSQGNTEAFF.

Only a few counts were recorded for this clone. This chain links TRBV10-1 with TRBJ2-2; the D gene is possibly TRBD2 (6 bases). This CDR3 contains 13 residues. V gave up 6 bases and J gave up 2 bases, with 7 bases separating them. Germline assignment: CDR1 WNHNN and CDR2 SYGVQD (reference sequence). This CDR3 is CASRRENTGELFF. CDR3 DNA sequence: TGCGCCAGCAGGCGGGAAAACACCGGGGAGCTGTTTTTT.

The count of this clone is one. The chain links TRBV5-1 to TRBJ2-2, with TRBD2 identical over 7 bases. Germline loops: CDR1 SGHRS, CDR2 YFSETQ. Trimming cost V 3 bases and J 5 bases; bases outside gene matches: 4. The CDR3 consists of 14 residues. CDR3 sequence (DNA): TGCGCCAGCAGCTACCTCGGGGGGACCGGGGAGCTGTTTTTT. This translates into CASSYLGGTGELFF.

The gene calls are TRBV7-3 and TRBJ2-3; D is perhaps TRBD1 or TRBD2 (5 bases each). The CDR3 covers 14 residues. Germline CDR1 and CDR2: SGHTA and FQGTGA. V was shortened by 0 bases and J by 5 bases, with 9 bases between the two germline ends. The CDR3 spells CASSLTRGLDTQYF. As DNA, the CDR3 is TGTGCCAGCAGCTTAACCCGGGGCCTAGATACGCAGTATTTT.

V usage is TRBV30 and J usage is TRBJ2-7; no clear D gene. V dropped 0 bases and J dropped 7 bases, with 7 bases sitting between them. CDR3 length: 11 amino acids. Germline-derived CDR1 and CDR2 are GTSNPN and SVGIG (reference sequence). Here the CDR3 reads CAWSVDKEQYF. CDR3 coding DNA: TGTGCCTGGAGTGTAGATAAGGAGCAGTACTTC.

The chain couples TRBV7-8 to TRBJ2-7; a weak D match, TRBD1 (5 bases). V gave up 0 bases and J gave up 7 bases, with 13 bases separating them. CDR3 length: 14 residues. Germline-derived CDR1 and CDR2 are SGHVS and FQNEAQ. CDR3 DNA sequence: TGTGCCAGCAGCTTAGCGACCCCAGGGCGGGAGCAGTACTTC. Protein: CASSLATPGREQYF.

The V and J genes are TRBV7-3 and TRBJ2-3, with 14 bases aligning to TRBD2. Germline V gives CDR1 SGHTA, CDR2 FQGTGA. Trimming at V came to 5 bases and at J to 2 bases, leaving 9 bases not matched to a gene. The CDR3 contains 18 residues. CDR3 DNA: TGTGCCAGCAGCCCCGGGACTAGCGGGAGTTTGGTCACAGATACGCAGTATTTT. Residues: CASSPGTSGSLVTDTQYF.

The rearrangement links TRBV5-6 to TRBJ2-7, with 10 bases fitting TRBD1. CDR1 and CDR2 (germline): SGHDT, YYEEEE. Losses at the gene ends were 3 bases for V and 0 bases for J; bases not matched to a gene: 6. The CDR3 has 16 residues. CDR3 coding DNA: TGTGCCAGCAGCTCGGAGGGACAGGGGAGCTCCTACGAGCAGTACTTC. It yields the protein CASSSEGQGSSYEQYF.

The V and J genes are TRBV5-1 and TRBJ1-2, with 7 bases fitting TRBD1. The CDR3 sequence is 15 residues long. The J segment lost 0 bases and the V segment lost 3 bases, leaving 5 bases of the junction unmatched. Germline V CDR1 and CDR2: SGHRS, YFSETQ. The CDR3 bases are TGCGCCAGCAGCTATGGACAGGAGCCTAACTATGGCTACACCTTC. This sequence encodes CASSYGQEPNYGYTF.

The gene calls are TRBV7-9 and TRBJ2-1, with D perhaps TRBD2 (5 bases). The V and J ends lost 5 bases and 8 bases respectively, with 10 bases between them. The CDR3 length is 12 residues. Germline V gene lookup returns CDR1 SEHNR and CDR2 FQNEAQ (reference sequence). The CDR3 DNA reads as TGTGCCAGCAGCCTCTCAGCGGATGAGCAGTTCTTC. Translating it yields CASSLSADEQFF.

V gene TRBV12-3 or TRBV12-4 combines with J gene TRBJ1-2, with 7 bases fitting TRBD1. The CDR3 covers 13 residues. With 6 bases clipped from V and 4 bases from J, the junction kept 5 bases outside the gene matches. The CDR3 sequence: CASSPGGIYGYTF. CDR3 coding DNA: TGTGCCAGCAGCCCAGGGGGAATCTATGGCTACACCTTC.

This clone was picked up one time. The V call is TRBV6-1, the J call TRBJ1-5, with D possibly TRBD1 on 6 matching bases. This CDR3 has 17 residues. Germline CDR1 and CDR2: MNHNS and SASEGT. Trimming shortened V by 4 bases and J by 1 base, and 17 bases separated the two germline ends. The CDR3 loop reads CASSVMVGGASNQPQHF. CDR3 sequence (DNA): TGTGCCAGCAGTGTAATGGTAGGGGGAGCCAGCAATCAGCCCCAGCATTTT.

The rearrangement uses TRBV28 and TRBJ2-5, with TRBD2 identical over 9 bases. This CDR3 has 15 residues. J gave up 2 bases and V 5 bases, and 6 bases lay outside the gene matches. CDR1 is MDHEN and CDR2 is SYDVKM in the germline V gene. CDR3 loop: CASSIRLAVQETQYF. The CDR3 DNA reads as TGTGCCAGCAGTATCAGACTAGCGGTACAAGAGACCCAGTACTTC. The full variable domain, with the rest looked up from reference TRBV28 and TRBJ2-5, is DVKVTQSSRYLVKRTGEKVFLECVQDMDHENMFWYRQDPGLGLRLIYFSYDVKMKEKGDIPEGYSVSREKKERFSLILESASTNQTSMYLCASSIRLAVQETQYFGPGTRLLVL.

The chain uses TRBV7-3 and TRBJ2-3; maybe TRBD2 (6 bases). Per the germline V gene, CDR1 is SGHTA and CDR2 is FQGTGA. The CDR3 contains 15 residues. The ends were cut back, 3 bases at V and 6 bases at J, with 16 bases in the middle. The CDR3, as DNA: TGTGCCAGCAGCTTGGGCGGGATGGGGTCGGATACGCAGTATTTT. This gives the protein CASSLGGMGSDTQYF.

This clone came up once. V and J are TRBV28 and TRBJ1-1; no definite D call. The germline V gene encodes CDR1 MDHEN and CDR2 SYDVKM. CDR3 size: 15 residues. Trimming stripped 2 bases from V and 1 base from J, with 11 bases between. The CDR3 sequence: CASSLRPSENTEAFF. CDR3 DNA: TGTGCCAGCAGTTTAAGGCCCTCGGAGAACACTGAAGCTTTCTTT.

The chain combines TRBV3-1 (or the pseudogene TRBV3-2) with TRBJ2-2; 8 nucleotides agree with TRBD2. CDR1 is LGHDT and CDR2 is YNNKEL in the germline V gene (reference sequence). The length of the CDR3 is 19 residues. J was trimmed by 2 bases and V by 1 base; bases with no gene match: 12. For the CDR3, the DNA is TGTGCCAGCAGCCAAGTCCCAGGGTATAGCGGGGCCAACACCGGGGAGCTGTTTTTT. The encoded protein is CASSQVPGYSGANTGELFF.